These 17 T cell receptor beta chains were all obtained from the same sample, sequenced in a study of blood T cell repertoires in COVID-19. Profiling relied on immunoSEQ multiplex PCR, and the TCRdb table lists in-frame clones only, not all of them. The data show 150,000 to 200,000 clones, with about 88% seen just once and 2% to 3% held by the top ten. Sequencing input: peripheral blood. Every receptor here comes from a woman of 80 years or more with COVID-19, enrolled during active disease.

The CDR3 protein is CAISPQGDTEAFF. The CDR3 DNA follows: TGTGCCATCAGCCCCCAGGGGGACACTGAAGCTTTCTTT. The chain couples TRBV10-3 to TRBJ1-1; TRBD1 agrees at 7 bases. The CDR3 has 13 residues. Germline trimming cut 6 bases from V and 3 bases from J; bases unmatched to any gene: 4. Germline V CDR1 and CDR2: ENHRY, SYGVKD.

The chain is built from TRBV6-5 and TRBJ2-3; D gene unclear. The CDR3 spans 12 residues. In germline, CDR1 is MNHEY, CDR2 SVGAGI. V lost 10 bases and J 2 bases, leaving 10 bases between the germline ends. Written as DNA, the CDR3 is TGTGCCATTTTGACTTTCACAGATACGCAGTATTTT. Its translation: CAILTFTDTQYF.

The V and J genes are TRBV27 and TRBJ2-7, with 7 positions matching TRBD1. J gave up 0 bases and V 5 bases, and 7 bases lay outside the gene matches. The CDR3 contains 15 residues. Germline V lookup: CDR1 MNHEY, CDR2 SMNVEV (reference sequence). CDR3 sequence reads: CASSGYKGASYEQYF. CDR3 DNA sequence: TGTGCCAGCAGTGGATATAAGGGGGCCTCCTACGAGCAGTACTTC.

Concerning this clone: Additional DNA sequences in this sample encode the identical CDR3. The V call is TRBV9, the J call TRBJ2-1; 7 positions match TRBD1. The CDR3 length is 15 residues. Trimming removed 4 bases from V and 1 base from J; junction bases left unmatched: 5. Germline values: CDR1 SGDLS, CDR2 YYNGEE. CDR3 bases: TGTGCCAGCAGCCCACGACAGGGTTCCTACAATGAGCAGTTCTTC. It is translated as CASSPRQGSYNEQFF.

CDR3 sequence (DNA): TGCAGCGTTGAAGGGGAAGAGGGTAGGGAGACCCAGTACTTC. Protein: CSVEGEEGRETQYF. The chain employs TRBV29-1 and TRBJ2-5; tentative D call: TRBD2 (5 bases). The V and J ends lost 1 base and 5 bases respectively, with 14 bases between them. Germline values: CDR1 SQVTM, CDR2 ANQGSEA. CDR3 size: 14 residues. Supplemented by reference TRBV29-1 and TRBJ2-5, the full variable domain reads SAVISQKPSRDICQRGTSLTIQCQVDSQVTMMFWYRQQPGQSLTLIATANQGSEATYESGFVIDKFPISRPNLTFSTLTVSNMSPEDSSIYLCSVEGEEGRETQYFGPGTRLLVL.

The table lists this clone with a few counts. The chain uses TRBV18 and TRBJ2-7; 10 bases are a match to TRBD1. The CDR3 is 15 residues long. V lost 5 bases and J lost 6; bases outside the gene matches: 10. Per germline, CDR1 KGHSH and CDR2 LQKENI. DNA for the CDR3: TGTGCCAGCTCAACCCGACAGGGGGCGTCAGTCGAGCAGTACTTC. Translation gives CASSTRQGASVEQYF. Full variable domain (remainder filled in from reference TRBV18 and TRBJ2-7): NAGVMQNPRHLVRRRGQEARLRCSPMKGHSHVYWYRQLPEEGLKFMVYLQKENIIDESGMPKERFSAEFPKEGPSILRIQQVVRGDSAAYFCASSTRQGASVEQYFGPGTRLTVT.

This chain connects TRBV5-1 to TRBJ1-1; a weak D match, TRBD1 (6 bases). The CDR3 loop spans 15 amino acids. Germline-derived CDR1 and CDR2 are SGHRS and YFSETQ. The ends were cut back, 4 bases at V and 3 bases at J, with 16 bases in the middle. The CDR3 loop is CASSPTGQGYTEAFF. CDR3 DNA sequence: TGCGCCAGCAGCCCCACAGGGCAGGGGTACACTGAAGCTTTCTTT.

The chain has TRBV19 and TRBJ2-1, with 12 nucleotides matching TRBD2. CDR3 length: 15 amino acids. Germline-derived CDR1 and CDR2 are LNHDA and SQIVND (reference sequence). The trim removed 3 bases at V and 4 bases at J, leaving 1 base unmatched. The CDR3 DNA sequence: TGTGCCAGTAGTATGACTAGCGGGAGTTACAATGAGCAGTTCTTC. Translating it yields CASSMTSGSYNEQFF.

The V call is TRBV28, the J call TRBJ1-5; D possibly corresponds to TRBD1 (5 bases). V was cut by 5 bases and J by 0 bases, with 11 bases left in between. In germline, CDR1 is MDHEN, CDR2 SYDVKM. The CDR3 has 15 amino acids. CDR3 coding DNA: TGTGCCAGCAGTAAACAGGTACTTAGCAATCAGCCCCAGCATTTT. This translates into CASSKQVLSNQPQHF.

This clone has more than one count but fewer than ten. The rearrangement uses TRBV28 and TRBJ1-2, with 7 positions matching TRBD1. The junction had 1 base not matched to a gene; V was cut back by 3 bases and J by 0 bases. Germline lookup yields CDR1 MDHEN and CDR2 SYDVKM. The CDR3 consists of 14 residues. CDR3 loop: CASSLGQSNYGYTF. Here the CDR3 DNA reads TGTGCCAGCAGTTTGGGACAGTCTAACTATGGCTACACCTTC.

The CDR3 reads CASSPRMTGYWDYGYTF. CDR3 DNA sequence: TGTGCCAGCAGTCCTAGGATGACAGGGTATTGGGACTATGGCTACACCTTC. This chain joins TRBV6-6 and TRBJ1-2; 7 bases map to TRBD1. V lost 5 bases and J lost 3; bases outside the gene matches: 15. Germline CDR1 is MNHNY and CDR2 is SVGAGI (reference sequence). The CDR3 totals 17 residues.

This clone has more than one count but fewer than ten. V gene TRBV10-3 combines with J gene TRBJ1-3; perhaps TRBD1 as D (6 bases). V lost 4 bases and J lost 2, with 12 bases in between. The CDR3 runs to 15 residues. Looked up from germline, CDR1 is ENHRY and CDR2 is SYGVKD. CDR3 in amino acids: CAISGYGGPGNTIYF. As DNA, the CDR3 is TGTGCCATCAGTGGCTACGGGGGGCCTGGAAACACCATATATTTT.

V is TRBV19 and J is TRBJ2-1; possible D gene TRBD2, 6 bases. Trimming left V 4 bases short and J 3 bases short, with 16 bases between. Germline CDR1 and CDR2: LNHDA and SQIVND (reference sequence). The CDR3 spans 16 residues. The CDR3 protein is CASSTSGVGIYNEQFF. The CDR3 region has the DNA TGTGCCAGTAGTACGTCGGGGGTTGGAATCTACAATGAGCAGTTCTTC.

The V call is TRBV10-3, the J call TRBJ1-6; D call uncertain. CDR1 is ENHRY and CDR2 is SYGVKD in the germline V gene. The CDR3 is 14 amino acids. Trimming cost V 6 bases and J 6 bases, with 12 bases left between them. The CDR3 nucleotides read TGTGCCATCAGGGGGATGGGGAGTAATTCACCCCTCCACTTT. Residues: CAIRGMGSNSPLHF.

CDR3 amino acids: CASRPGHTNTEAFF. The CDR3 DNA follows: TGTGCCAGCAGGCCGGGACACACAAACACTGAAGCTTTCTTT. The chain has TRBV6-4 and TRBJ1-1; D may be TRBD1 (6 bases). The germline V gene encodes CDR1 MRHNA and CDR2 SNTAGT. The germline V and J ends were trimmed by 6 bases and 2 bases, with 13 bases remaining between them. The CDR3 is 14 residues long.

This CDR3 reads CASSLLGTSDHNEQFF. Written as DNA, the CDR3 is TGTGCCAGCAGCTTGCTTGGGACTAGCGACCACAATGAGCAGTTCTTC. The V gene is TRBV7-3, the J gene TRBJ2-1; 10 bases fit TRBD2. This CDR3 comprises 16 residues. V was pared by 3 bases and J by 5 bases, with 7 bases of the junction left unmatched. Germline-derived CDR1 and CDR2 are SGHTA and FQGTGA.

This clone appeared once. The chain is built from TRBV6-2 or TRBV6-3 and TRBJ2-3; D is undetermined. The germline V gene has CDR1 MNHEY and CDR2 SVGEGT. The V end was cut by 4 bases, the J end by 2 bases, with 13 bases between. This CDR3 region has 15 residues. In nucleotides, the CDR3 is TGTGCCAGCAGTTTTCGATCTTCAGACACAGATACGCAGTATTTT. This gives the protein CASSFRSSDTDTQYF.